The next 11 T cell receptor beta chains were all read from a single sample in a study of blood T cell repertoires in COVID-19. Profiled with immunoSEQ multiplex PCR; TCRdb holds only in-frame clones, not every one. Seen here are roughly 68,000 clones, 89% observed once, and the top ten hold around 5%. Sequencing input: peripheral blood. These receptors were taken from a woman in her forties or fifties with active COVID-19.

This chain connects TRBV24-1 to TRBJ2-3; D is unclear. Per the germline V gene, CDR1 is KGHDR and CDR2 is SFDVKD. V dropped 6 bases and J dropped 0 bases, with 12 bases sitting between them. The CDR3 consists of 15 residues. As DNA, the CDR3 is TGTGCCACCAGTTTTGGAGCTGATAGCACAGATACGCAGTATTTT. It specifies CATSFGADSTDTQYF.

The gene calls are TRBV11-3 and TRBJ2-7; 9 positions match TRBD2. The CDR3 sequence is 14 residues long. V dropped 7 bases and J dropped 3; count of bases not matched to a gene: 7. Germline V lookup: CDR1 SGHNT, CDR2 YENEEA. CDR3 sequence reads: CASKRTSVDYEQYF. CDR3 bases: TGTGCCAGCAAGCGGACTAGCGTGGACTACGAGCAGTACTTC.

The CDR3 sequence: CASSLRVATYEQYF. The CDR3 DNA is TGCGCCAGCAGCTTGAGGGTAGCGACCTACGAGCAGTACTTC. The chain recombines TRBV5-1 with TRBJ2-7; tentative D call: TRBD2 (5 bases). Germline loops: CDR1 SGHRS, CDR2 YFSETQ. Trimming removed 1 base at V and 2 bases at J, with 10 bases between. This CDR3 has 14 amino acids.

CDR3 nucleotide sequence: TGCAGCGTTAAAGCCCGAGACAGGGAGGCCAATGAGCAGTTCTTC. Translation gives CSVKARDREANEQFF. The chain couples TRBV29-1 to TRBJ2-1; D is possibly TRBD1 (7 bases). Germline loops: CDR1 SQVTM, CDR2 ANQGSEA. This CDR3 has 15 amino acids. V lost 5 bases, J lost 6 bases, and 20 bases lay in between.

CDR3 nucleotides: TGTGCCAGCAGCGCCGGACAGTCCTACGAGCAGTACTTC. It is translated as CASSAGQSYEQYF. The rearrangement links TRBV9 to TRBJ2-7, with TRBD1 as a possible D gene (6 bases). In germline, CDR1 is SGDLS, CDR2 YYNGEE. The CDR3 loop spans 13 amino acids. The V end lost 3 bases, the J end lost 1 base, and 8 bases lay between the germline ends.

This clone has a single count. The chain combines TRBV28 with TRBJ1-1, with D uncertain. Trimming left V 3 bases short and J 6 bases short, with 20 bases between. This CDR3 is 16 amino acids long. Per the germline V gene, CDR1 is MDHEN and CDR2 is SYDVKM. The DNA for the CDR3 is TGTGCCAGCAGTTTCCGACATAAGGTGGGAGATGCTGAAGCTTTCTTT. This encodes CASSFRHKVGDAEAFF.

The chain joins TRBV9 to TRBJ2-2; 10 bases line up with TRBD1. CDR3 length equals 15 residues. V lost 4 bases, J lost 4 bases, and 4 bases stayed unmatched. CDR1 is SGDLS and CDR2 is YYNGEE in the germline V gene. CDR3 in DNA: TGTGCCAGCAGCCCCCGGACAGGGGGCACCGGGGAGCTGTTTTTT. It is translated as CASSPRTGGTGELFF. Drawing the rest from reference TRBV9 and TRBJ2-2, the complete variable domain is DSGVTQTPKHLITATGQRVTLRCSPRSGDLSVYWYQQSLDQGLQFLIQYYNGEERAKGNILERFSAQQFPDLHSELNLSSLELGDSALYFCASSPRTGGTGELFFGEGSRLTVL.

The chain is built from TRBV9 and TRBJ2-5, with 9 bases lining up with TRBD1. Losses at the gene ends were 1 base for V and 5 bases for J; bases not matched to a gene: 12. This CDR3 comprises 17 residues. Germline CDR1 and CDR2: SGDLS and YYNGEE. In DNA, the CDR3 is TGTGCCAGCAGCGTACACTCCACGGACAGGGGAATGGAGACCCAGTACTTC. It is translated as CASSVHSTDRGMETQYF.

The J gene is TRBJ2-5, the V gene TRBV30; 9 nucleotides agree with TRBD2. This CDR3 is built from 16 residues. Germline V gene data show CDR1 as GTSNPN and CDR2 as SVGIG (reference sequence). Trimming at V came to 0 bases and at J to 2 bases, leaving 7 bases not matched to a gene. The CDR3 is CAWSVLGLAAQETQYF. The CDR3, as DNA: TGTGCCTGGAGTGTATTGGGACTAGCTGCACAAGAGACCCAGTACTTC.

The chain uses TRBV5-1 and TRBJ2-1; 8 nucleotides agree with TRBD2. The J segment lost 8 bases and the V segment lost 5 bases, leaving 6 bases of the junction unmatched. This CDR3 spans 13 amino acids. Germline-derived CDR1 and CDR2 are SGHRS and YFSETQ. CDR3 in DNA: TGCGCCAGCAGGGGTAGCGGGATCTATGAGCAGTTCTTC. Translating it yields CASRGSGIYEQFF. The full variable domain, with the rest looked up from reference TRBV5-1 and TRBJ2-1, is KAGVTQTPRYLIKTRGQQVTLSCSPISGHRSVSWYQQTPGQGLQFLFEYFSETQRNKGNFPGRFSGRQFSNSRSEMNVSTLELGDSALYLCASRGSGIYEQFFGPGTRLTVL.

The chain joins TRBV19 to TRBJ1-2; 10 positions agree with TRBD1. This CDR3 is 16 amino acids long. The J segment lost 4 bases and the V segment lost 4 bases, leaving 9 bases of the junction unmatched. The germline V gene has CDR1 LNHDA and CDR2 SQIVND (reference sequence). The CDR3 sequence is CASSTSAGTGVYGYTF. CDR3 in DNA: TGTGCCAGTAGTACTTCCGCCGGGACAGGGGTCTATGGCTACACCTTC.